The rows below give T cell receptor beta chains drawn from one sample of a study of shared clonotypes between healthy human individuals. The repertoire was sequenced with immunoSEQ multiplex PCR; TCRdb's copy has only in-frame clones and lacks some. The sample lists about 2,100,000 clones; 85% to 95% were seen once. Sequencing was carried out using naive CD8+ T cells from PBMCs. Every receptor here comes from a man aged 18-30 years in good health. Some clones in this sample may be carry-over from other donors' samples. Both conserved end residues are part of each CDR3. A D gene is named only where the DNA matches it firmly. Not every row has a clone size; where given, it reads once, few, many or a size class.

D gene: .; J gene: TRBJ1-2; CDR3 length: 15; clone size: .; V gene: TRBV6-1; CDR3 DNA: TGTGCCAGCAGTGAAGCGTGGGCAGGGAACTATGGCTACACCTTC; CDR3 protein: CASSEAWAGNYGYTF
D gene: .; J gene: TRBJ2-7; CDR3 length: 15; clone size: .; V gene: TRBV19; CDR3 DNA: TGTGCCAGTAGTATGAGTGGCAGGGGCGCCTACGAGCAGTACTTC; CDR3 protein: CASSMSGRGAYEQYF
D gene: .; J gene: TRBJ2-1; CDR3 length: 15; clone size: .; V gene: TRBV6-5; CDR3 DNA: TGTGCCAGCAGTTACTCGCGGGGGCAGAACAATGAGCAGTTCTTC; CDR3 protein: CASSYSRGQNNEQFF
D gene: TRBD2; J gene: TRBJ2-1; CDR3 length: 11; clone size: .; V gene: TRBV20-1; CDR3 DNA: TGCAGTGCCAGGGACTACGGAGAGCAGTTCTTC; CDR3 protein: CSARDYGEQFF
D gene: .; J gene: TRBJ2-2; CDR3 length: 13; clone size: once; V gene: TRBV5-4; CDR3 DNA: TGTGCCAGCAGCTTGCAGGAGACCGGGGAGCTGTTTTTT; CDR3 protein: CASSLQETGELFF
D gene: .; J gene: TRBJ1-1; CDR3 length: 14; clone size: .; V gene: TRBV9; CDR3 DNA: TGTGCCAGCAGCGTGGGCGGGAAAAACACTGAAGCTTTCTTT; CDR3 protein: CASSVGGKNTEAFF
D gene: .; J gene: TRBJ1-1; CDR3 length: 14; clone size: .; V gene: TRBV19; CDR3 DNA: TGTGCCAGTAAATGGGGGGCTATTGCCACTGAAGCTTTCTTT; CDR3 protein: CASKWGAIATEAFF
D gene: .; J gene: TRBJ1-1; CDR3 length: 15; clone size: .; V gene: TRBV7-9; CDR3 DNA: TGTGCCAGCAGCCCCCCCAGGGATCTAATAGCTGAAGCTTTCTTT; CDR3 protein: CASSPPRDLIAEAFF
D gene: .; J gene: TRBJ2-5; CDR3 length: 14; clone size: .; V gene: TRBV5-6; CDR3 DNA: TGTGCCAGCAGCTTGCCCGGGATTCAAGAGACCCAGTACTTC; CDR3 protein: CASSLPGIQETQYF
D gene: .; J gene: TRBJ1-4; CDR3 length: 15; clone size: .; V gene: TRBV7-9; CDR3 DNA: TGTGCCAGCAGCTTAGGGTTTCAAGCTAATGAAAAACTGTTTTTT; CDR3 protein: CASSLGFQANEKLFF
D gene: .; J gene: TRBJ1-5; CDR3 length: 13; clone size: .; V gene: TRBV16; CDR3 DNA: TGTGCCAGCAGCCAATCGGGGGGTCAATCCCAGCATTTT; CDR3 protein: CASSQSGGQSQHF
D gene: .; J gene: TRBJ2-5; CDR3 length: 17; clone size: .; V gene: TRBV28; CDR3 DNA: TGTGCCAGCAGTCCAATCTTAATAGGGACGCTCGGAGGGACCCAGTACTTC; CDR3 protein: CASSPILIGTLGGTQYF
D gene: .; J gene: TRBJ1-1; CDR3 length: 14; clone size: .; V gene: TRBV9; CDR3 DNA: TGTGCCAGCAGCGTAGGGCCGATGAACACTGAAGCTTTCTTT; CDR3 protein: CASSVGPMNTEAFF
D gene: .; J gene: TRBJ2-7; CDR3 length: 13; clone size: .; V gene: TRBV27; CDR3 DNA: TGTGCCAGCAGTGATAGGGCCATCGACGAGCAGTACTTC; CDR3 protein: CASSDRAIDEQYF
D gene: .; J gene: TRBJ2-7; CDR3 length: 14; clone size: .; V gene: TRBV7-2; CDR3 DNA: TGTGCCAGCAGCTTGGGGTCGGCCATCTACGAGCAGTACTTC; CDR3 protein: CASSLGSAIYEQYF
D gene: .; J gene: TRBJ1-4; CDR3 length: 15; clone size: once; V gene: TRBV27; CDR3 DNA: TGTGCCAGCAGTTCAGGTAGCGGACTTAATGAAAAACTGTTTTTT; CDR3 protein: CASSSGSGLNEKLFF
D gene: .; J gene: TRBJ1-2; CDR3 length: 15; clone size: .; V gene: TRBV2; CDR3 DNA: TGTGCCAGCGAGCCAGAGGGCAGACATACGAATGGCTACACCTTC; CDR3 protein: CASEPEGRHTNGYTF
D gene: .; J gene: TRBJ1-2; CDR3 length: 15; clone size: .; V gene: TRBV6-1; CDR3 DNA: TGTGCCAGCAGTGAAGGGGTCGTAATACGCTATGGCTACACCTTC; CDR3 protein: CASSEGVVIRYGYTF
D gene: .; J gene: TRBJ2-7; CDR3 length: 15; clone size: .; V gene: TRBV4-1; CDR3 DNA: TGCGCCAGCAGCCAAGAGCTGGCAGCCTCCTACGAGCAGTACTTC; CDR3 protein: CASSQELAASYEQYF
D gene: .; J gene: TRBJ1-2; CDR3 length: 17; clone size: .; V gene: TRBV23-1; CDR3 DNA: TGCGCCAGCAGTCACGCCCCAGCACACGAGAAGGACTATGGCTACACCTTC; CDR3 protein: CASSHAPAHEKDYGYTF
D gene: .; J gene: TRBJ2-7; CDR3 length: 15; clone size: .; V gene: TRBV29-1; CDR3 DNA: TGCAGCTTCCCAGGTCGGCGGGGCGACTCCTACGAGCAGTACTTC; CDR3 protein: CSFPGRRGDSYEQYF
D gene: TRBD1; J gene: TRBJ2-1; CDR3 length: 14; clone size: once; V gene: TRBV7-9; CDR3 DNA: TGTGCCAGCAGCCTACCGGGACAGAACAATGAGCAGTTCTTC; CDR3 protein: CASSLPGQNNEQFF
D gene: TRBD1; J gene: TRBJ2-1; CDR3 length: 17; clone size: .; V gene: TRBV5-1; CDR3 DNA: TGCGCCAGCAGCTCTAACCGGGACAGGGACCCCTACAATGAGCAGTTCTTC; CDR3 protein: CASSSNRDRDPYNEQFF
D gene: TRBD1; J gene: TRBJ2-1; CDR3 length: 15; clone size: .; V gene: TRBV5-4; CDR3 DNA: TGTGCCAGCAGCTTGGGGACAGGGGCGGGAATTGAGCAGTTCTTC; CDR3 protein: CASSLGTGAGIEQFF
D gene: TRBD2; J gene: TRBJ2-7; CDR3 length: 18; clone size: .; V gene: TRBV4-2; CDR3 DNA: TGTGCCAGCAGCCATGGTCCGGGACTAGCGTTAAGCTCCTACGAGCAGTACTTC; CDR3 protein: CASSHGPGLALSSYEQYF
D gene: .; J gene: TRBJ1-2; CDR3 length: 13; clone size: once; V gene: TRBV14; CDR3 DNA: TGTGCCAGCAGCCCCGCGAGACCCTATGGCTACACCTTC; CDR3 protein: CASSPARPYGYTF
D gene: .; J gene: TRBJ2-2; CDR3 length: 17; clone size: .; V gene: TRBV5-4; CDR3 DNA: TGTGCCAGCAGCTTGGGGGCGGGGGCTGCGAACACCGGGGAGCTGTTTTTT; CDR3 protein: CASSLGAGAANTGELFF
D gene: .; J gene: TRBJ1-4; CDR3 length: 18; clone size: .; V gene: TRBV11-2; CDR3 DNA: TGTGCCAGCAGCACAACCAGGGGCGGGGATGCAACTAATGAAAAACTGTTTTTT; CDR3 protein: CASSTTRGGDATNEKLFF
D gene: TRBD1; J gene: TRBJ2-5; CDR3 length: 15; clone size: .; V gene: TRBV9; CDR3 DNA: TGTGCCAGCAGCGAAGGACAGGGAGCGGGAGAGACCCAGTACTTC; CDR3 protein: CASSEGQGAGETQYF
D gene: .; J gene: TRBJ2-3; CDR3 length: 15; clone size: .; V gene: TRBV10-1; CDR3 DNA: TGCGCCAGCAGTGAGTCTAAGGGGGGCCCAGATACGCAGTATTTT; CDR3 protein: CASSESKGGPDTQYF
D gene: .; J gene: TRBJ2-5; CDR3 length: 17; clone size: once; V gene: TRBV4-1; CDR3 DNA: TGCGCCAGCAGCCAAGACGCCCGGGGCCCCAACCAAGAGACCCAGTACTTC; CDR3 protein: CASSQDARGPNQETQYF
D gene: TRBD2; J gene: TRBJ2-7; CDR3 length: 16; clone size: .; V gene: TRBV27; CDR3 DNA: TGTGCCAGCAGTCCGAACCGACTAGCGAGAGTAGGCGAGCAGTACTTC; CDR3 protein: CASSPNRLARVGEQYF
D gene: .; J gene: TRBJ1-2; CDR3 length: 16; clone size: .; V gene: TRBV7-9; CDR3 DNA: TGTGCCAGCAGCTTAGCTCGACAGGATCTATCTCGCGGCTACACCTTC; CDR3 protein: CASSLARQDLSRGYTF
D gene: TRBD2; J gene: TRBJ2-1; CDR3 length: 18; clone size: .; V gene: TRBV28; CDR3 DNA: TGTGCCAGCAGCCCCCCCGGGTACAGCGGGGATACCTACAATGAGCAGTTCTTC; CDR3 protein: CASSPPGYSGDTYNEQFF
D gene: TRBD1; J gene: TRBJ1-1; CDR3 length: 18; clone size: .; V gene: TRBV5-6; CDR3 DNA: TGTGCCAGCAGTCATTTTTCCGGGACAGGGGTTGTGAACACTGAAGCTTTCTTT; CDR3 protein: CASSHFSGTGVVNTEAFF
D gene: TRBD1; J gene: TRBJ1-1; CDR3 length: 15; clone size: .; V gene: TRBV13; CDR3 DNA: TGTGCCAGCAGCAGCAGCAGGGGGCTTAGCACTGAAGCTTTCTTT; CDR3 protein: CASSSSRGLSTEAFF
D gene: TRBD2; J gene: TRBJ2-5; CDR3 length: 15; clone size: .; V gene: TRBV6-6; CDR3 DNA: TGTGCCAGCAGTCTAGCTAGCGGGAGCCAAGAGACCCAGTACTTC; CDR3 protein: CASSLASGSQETQYF
D gene: TRBD1; J gene: TRBJ2-4; CDR3 length: 15; clone size: .; V gene: TRBV27; CDR3 DNA: TGTGCCAGCAGTCCAGGGGGATTGGCCAAAAACATTCAGTACTTC; CDR3 protein: CASSPGGLAKNIQYF
D gene: .; J gene: TRBJ2-3; CDR3 length: 15; clone size: .; V gene: TRBV7-2; CDR3 DNA: TGTGCCAGCAGCCCAAATGGGGCTATCGGCGTTACGCAGTATTTT; CDR3 protein: CASSPNGAIGVTQYF
D gene: .; J gene: TRBJ1-3; CDR3 length: 17; clone size: .; V gene: TRBV9; CDR3 DNA: TGTGCCAGCAGCGTAGAGTCGTCACAGCGAGATGAAAACACCATATATTTT; CDR3 protein: CASSVESSQRDENTIYF
D gene: TRBD1; J gene: TRBJ1-1; CDR3 length: 13; clone size: few; V gene: TRBV27; CDR3 DNA: TGTGCCAGCAGTCCCCGGGACAGGTCTGAAGCTTTCTTT; CDR3 protein: CASSPRDRSEAFF
D gene: .; J gene: TRBJ2-7; CDR3 length: 15; clone size: .; V gene: TRBV11-2; CDR3 DNA: TGTGCCAGCAGCGGGCGGGATTCTGGGTACTACGAGCAGTACTTC; CDR3 protein: CASSGRDSGYYEQYF
D gene: TRBD2; J gene: TRBJ2-7; CDR3 length: 16; clone size: .; V gene: TRBV5-1; CDR3 DNA: TGCGCCAGCAGCTTATACGGGACTAGCGGGCGGTACGAGCAGTACTTC; CDR3 protein: CASSLYGTSGRYEQYF
D gene: .; J gene: TRBJ1-4; CDR3 length: 16; clone size: .; V gene: TRBV4-1; CDR3 DNA: TGCGCCAGCAGCCAAGATGGAGTGGGATCTAATGAAAAACTGTTTTTT; CDR3 protein: CASSQDGVGSNEKLFF
D gene: .; J gene: TRBJ1-2; CDR3 length: 15; clone size: .; V gene: TRBV27; CDR3 DNA: TGTGCCAGCAGCCGAGACGGGGGATCGGTCTTTGGCTACACCTTC; CDR3 protein: CASSRDGGSVFGYTF
D gene: .; J gene: TRBJ2-3; CDR3 length: 13; clone size: .; V gene: TRBV9; CDR3 DNA: TGTGCCAGCAGCGTCCGCGATCCAGATACGCAGTATTTT; CDR3 protein: CASSVRDPDTQYF
D gene: .; J gene: TRBJ2-7; CDR3 length: 16; clone size: .; V gene: TRBV21-1; CDR3 DNA: TGTGCCAGCAGCCCACCTTGGGGGGGGTGGTCCTACGAGCAGTACTTC; CDR3 protein: CASSPPWGGWSYEQYF
D gene: .; J gene: TRBJ2-7; CDR3 length: 13; clone size: .; V gene: TRBV28; CDR3 DNA: TGTGCCAGCAGAGTCCGAGGGGTGGACGAGCAGTACTTC; CDR3 protein: CASRVRGVDEQYF
D gene: TRBD2; J gene: TRBJ2-4; CDR3 length: 19; clone size: .; V gene: TRBV19; CDR3 DNA: TGTGCCAGTAGTACTCTTAGGACTAGCGGGAGCCTAGCCAAAAACATTCAGTACTTC; CDR3 protein: CASSTLRTSGSLAKNIQYF
D gene: TRBD1; J gene: TRBJ1-1; CDR3 length: 15; clone size: .; V gene: TRBV6-5; CDR3 DNA: TGTGCCAGCAGTTACAGGGACAGGGGGTATTTTGTAGCTTTCTTT; CDR3 protein: CASSYRDRGYFVAFF
D gene: .; J gene: TRBJ1-2; CDR3 length: 14; clone size: .; V gene: TRBV6-5; CDR3 DNA: TGTGCCAGCAGTTATCGAGGGGGGCTGGAGGGCTACACCTTC; CDR3 protein: CASSYRGGLEGYTF
D gene: .; J gene: TRBJ2-2; CDR3 length: 16; clone size: .; V gene: TRBV4-2; CDR3 DNA: TGTGCCAGCAGCCAAGAGGCAGGGGCCGGGACCGGGGAGCTGTTTTTT; CDR3 protein: CASSQEAGAGTGELFF
D gene: TRBD2; J gene: TRBJ2-7; CDR3 length: 14; clone size: .; V gene: TRBV7-6; CDR3 DNA: TGTGCCAGCAGCTTTAAGACTAGCAGCCACGAGCAGTACTTC; CDR3 protein: CASSFKTSSHEQYF
D gene: .; J gene: TRBJ2-5; CDR3 length: 16; clone size: .; V gene: TRBV7-8; CDR3 DNA: TGTGCCAGCAGCTTAACCCTAAGAATCCTCCAAGAGACCCAGTACTTC; CDR3 protein: CASSLTLRILQETQYF